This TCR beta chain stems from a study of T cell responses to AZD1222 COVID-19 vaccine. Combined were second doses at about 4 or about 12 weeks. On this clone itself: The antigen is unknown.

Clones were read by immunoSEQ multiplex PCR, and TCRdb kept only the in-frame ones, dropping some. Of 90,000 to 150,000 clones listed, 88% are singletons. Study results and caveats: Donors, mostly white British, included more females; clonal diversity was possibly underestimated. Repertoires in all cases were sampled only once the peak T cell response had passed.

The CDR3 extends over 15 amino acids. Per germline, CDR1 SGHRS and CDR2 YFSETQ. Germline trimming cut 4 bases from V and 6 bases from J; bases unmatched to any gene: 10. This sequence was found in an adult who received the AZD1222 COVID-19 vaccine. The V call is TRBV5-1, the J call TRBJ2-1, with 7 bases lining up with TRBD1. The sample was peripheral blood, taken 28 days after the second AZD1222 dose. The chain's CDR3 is CASSIDRVVSNEQFF. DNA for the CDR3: TGCGCCAGCAGCATCGACAGGGTGGTAAGCAATGAGCAGTTCTTC.